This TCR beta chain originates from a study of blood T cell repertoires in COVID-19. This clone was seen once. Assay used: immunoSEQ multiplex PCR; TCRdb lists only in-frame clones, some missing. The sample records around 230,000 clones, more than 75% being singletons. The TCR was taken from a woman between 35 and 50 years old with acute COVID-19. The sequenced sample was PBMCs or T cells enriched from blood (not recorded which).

The CDR3 reads CASSVTGGPSTDTQYF. As DNA, the CDR3 is TGTGCCAGCAGTGTGACAGGGGGTCCTAGCACAGATACGCAGTATTTT. The J gene is TRBJ2-3, the V gene TRBV25-1; 9 bases line up with TRBD1. The germline CDR1 and CDR2 sequences are MGHDK and SYGVNS. CDR3 size: 16 residues. V dropped 4 bases and J dropped 0; count of bases not matched to a gene: 5.